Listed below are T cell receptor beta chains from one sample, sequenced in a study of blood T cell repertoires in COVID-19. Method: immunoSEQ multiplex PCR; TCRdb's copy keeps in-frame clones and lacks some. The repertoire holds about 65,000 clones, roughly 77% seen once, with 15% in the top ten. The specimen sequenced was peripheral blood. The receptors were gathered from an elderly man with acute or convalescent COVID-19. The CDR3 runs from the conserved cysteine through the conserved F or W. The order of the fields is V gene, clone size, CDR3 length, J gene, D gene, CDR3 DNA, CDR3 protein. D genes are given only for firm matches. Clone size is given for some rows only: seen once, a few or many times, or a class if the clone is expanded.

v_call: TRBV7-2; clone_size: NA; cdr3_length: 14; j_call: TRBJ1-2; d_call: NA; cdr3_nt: TGTGCCAGCAGCTTAGCGGGTAGGGGCGGAGGCTACACCTTC; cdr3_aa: CASSLAGRGGGYTF
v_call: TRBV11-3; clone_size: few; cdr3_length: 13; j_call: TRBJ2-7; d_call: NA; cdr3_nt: TGTGCCAGCAGCTTAGCCTACTCCTACGAGCAGTACTTC; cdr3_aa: CASSLAYSYEQYF
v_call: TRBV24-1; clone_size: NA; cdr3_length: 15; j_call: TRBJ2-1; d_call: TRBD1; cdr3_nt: TGTGCCACCAGTGCCAGCCTGCAGGGGGACAATGAGCAGTTCTTC; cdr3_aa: CATSASLQGDNEQFF
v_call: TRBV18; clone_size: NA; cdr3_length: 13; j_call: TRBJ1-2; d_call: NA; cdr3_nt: TGTGCCAGCTCACCACGGGACGGGAGGGGCTACACCTTC; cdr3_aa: CASSPRDGRGYTF
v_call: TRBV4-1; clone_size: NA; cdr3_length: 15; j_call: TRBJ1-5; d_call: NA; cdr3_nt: TGCGCCAGCAGCCAAGATGCGCTCGGCAATCAGCCCCAGCATTTT; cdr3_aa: CASSQDALGNQPQHF
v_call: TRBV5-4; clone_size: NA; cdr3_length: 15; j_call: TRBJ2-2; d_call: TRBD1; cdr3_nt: TGTGCCAGCAGCTTGGTACAGGGGGCAGGGGGGGAGCTGTTTTTT; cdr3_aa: CASSLVQGAGGELFF
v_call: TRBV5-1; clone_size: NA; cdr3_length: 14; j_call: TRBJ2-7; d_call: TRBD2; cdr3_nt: TGCGCCAGCAGCTTGGAGGGAGGGGCCTACGAGCAGTACTTC; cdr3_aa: CASSLEGGAYEQYF
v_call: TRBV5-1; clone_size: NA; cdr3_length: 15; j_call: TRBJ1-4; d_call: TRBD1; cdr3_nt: TGCGCCAGCAGCTTGGAGGGGGCGCCCCGGGAAAAACTGTTTTTT; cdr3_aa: CASSLEGAPREKLFF
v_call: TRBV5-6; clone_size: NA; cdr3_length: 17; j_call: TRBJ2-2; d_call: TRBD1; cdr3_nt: TGTGCCAGCAGCTCCTCCGACAGGGGCCTTAACACCGGGGAGCTGTTTTTT; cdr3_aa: CASSSSDRGLNTGELFF
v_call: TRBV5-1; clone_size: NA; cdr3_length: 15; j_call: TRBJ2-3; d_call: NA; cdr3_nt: TGCGCCAGCAGCTGGAGTACAAGGAGCACAGATACGCAGTATTTT; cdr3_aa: CASSWSTRSTDTQYF
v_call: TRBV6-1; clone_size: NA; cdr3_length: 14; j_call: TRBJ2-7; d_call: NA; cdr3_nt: TGTGCCAGCAGTGAGGCCGGAACAGACTACGAGCAGTACTTC; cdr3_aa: CASSEAGTDYEQYF
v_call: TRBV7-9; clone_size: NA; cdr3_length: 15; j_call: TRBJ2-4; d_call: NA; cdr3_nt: TGTGCCAGCAGCGCAGATCATCAAGCCAAAAACATTCAGTACTTC; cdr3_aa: CASSADHQAKNIQYF
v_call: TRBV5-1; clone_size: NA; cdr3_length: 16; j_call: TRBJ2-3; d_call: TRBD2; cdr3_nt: TGCGCCAGCAGCTTTGGGACTAGCGGGGGGGCAGATACGCAGTATTTT; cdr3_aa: CASSFGTSGGADTQYF
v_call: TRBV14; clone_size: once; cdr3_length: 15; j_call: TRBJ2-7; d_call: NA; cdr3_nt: TGTGCCAGCAGCCAAGGGGCAGGAGGACCTTACGAGCAGTACTTC; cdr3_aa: CASSQGAGGPYEQYF
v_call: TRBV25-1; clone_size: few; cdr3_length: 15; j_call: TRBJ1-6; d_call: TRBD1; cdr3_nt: TGTGCCAGCAGTGTCGACAGGGGTCAGTCCTCACCCCTCCACTTT; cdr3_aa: CASSVDRGQSSPLHF
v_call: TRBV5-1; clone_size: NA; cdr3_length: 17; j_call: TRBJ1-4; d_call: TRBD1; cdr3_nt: TGCGCCAGCAGCTTTTATGGGACAGGGGACGCTAATGAAAAACTGTTTTTT; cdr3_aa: CASSFYGTGDANEKLFF
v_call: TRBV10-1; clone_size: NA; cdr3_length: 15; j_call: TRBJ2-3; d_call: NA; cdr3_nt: TGCGCCAGCAGTGAGTCTTACGGGGGCACAGATACGCAGTATTTT; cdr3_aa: CASSESYGGTDTQYF
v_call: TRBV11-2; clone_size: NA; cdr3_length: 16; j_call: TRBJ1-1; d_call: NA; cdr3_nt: TGTGCCAGCAGCTTAGGTCAGCCGGGGGGAGGGACTGAAGCTTTCTTT; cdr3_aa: CASSLGQPGGGTEAFF
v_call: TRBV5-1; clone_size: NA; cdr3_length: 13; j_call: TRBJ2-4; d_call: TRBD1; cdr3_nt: TGCGCCAGCAGCACGGGACAGGAGAACATTCAGTACTTC; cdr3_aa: CASSTGQENIQYF
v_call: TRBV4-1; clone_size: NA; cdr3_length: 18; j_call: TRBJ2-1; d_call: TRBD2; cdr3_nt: TGCGCCAGCAGCCAAGAATGGGGCGGGGGGGCCAAGTTCAATGAGCAGTTCTTC; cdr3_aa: CASSQEWGGGAKFNEQFF
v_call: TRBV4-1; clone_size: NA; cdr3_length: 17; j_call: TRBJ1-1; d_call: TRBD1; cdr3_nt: TGCGCCAGCAGTCTCTCGACAACCCCAACAGGGGCGGCCGGGGCCTTCTTT; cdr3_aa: CASSLSTTPTGAAGAFF
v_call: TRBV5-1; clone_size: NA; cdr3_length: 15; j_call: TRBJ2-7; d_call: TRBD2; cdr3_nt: TGCGCCAGCAGCTTGGGCCTAGCGGGGTCCTACGAGCAGTACTTC; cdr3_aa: CASSLGLAGSYEQYF
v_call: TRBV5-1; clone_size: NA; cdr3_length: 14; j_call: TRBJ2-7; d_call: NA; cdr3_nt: TGCGCCAGCAGCTTGTCGGCGGGAACCTACGAGCAGTACTTC; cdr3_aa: CASSLSAGTYEQYF
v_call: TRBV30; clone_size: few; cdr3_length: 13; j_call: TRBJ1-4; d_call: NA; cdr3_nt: TGTGCCTACGGACTCCCCAGCGGTGAAAAACTGTTTTTT; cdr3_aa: CAYGLPSGEKLFF
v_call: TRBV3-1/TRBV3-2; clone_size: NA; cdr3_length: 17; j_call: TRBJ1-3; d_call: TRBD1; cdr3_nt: TGTGCCAGCAGCCAAGATCGACAGGGGGCCTCTGGAAACACCATATATTTT; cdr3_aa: CASSQDRQGASGNTIYF
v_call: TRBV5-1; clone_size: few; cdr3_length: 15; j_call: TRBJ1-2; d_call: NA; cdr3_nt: TGCGCCAGCAGCTTGGCCAGGGTGTTAGGCTATGGCTACACCTTC; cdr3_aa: CASSLARVLGYGYTF
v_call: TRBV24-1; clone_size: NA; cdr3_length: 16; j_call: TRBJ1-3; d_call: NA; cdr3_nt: TGTGCCACCAGCCGCGGACAGTCGAGCTCTGGAAACACCATATATTTT; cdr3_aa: CATSRGQSSSGNTIYF
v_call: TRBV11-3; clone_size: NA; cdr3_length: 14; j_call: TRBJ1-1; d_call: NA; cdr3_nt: TGTGCCAGCAGCTTCGCCAGAACGAACACTGAAGCTTTCTTT; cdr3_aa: CASSFARTNTEAFF
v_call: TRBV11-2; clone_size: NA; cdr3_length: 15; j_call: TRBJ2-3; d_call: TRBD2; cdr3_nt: TGTGCCAGCAGCCCCGGGGGGGCGGGCACAGATACGCAGTATTTT; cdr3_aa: CASSPGGAGTDTQYF
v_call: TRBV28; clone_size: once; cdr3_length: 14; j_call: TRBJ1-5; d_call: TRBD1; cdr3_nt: TGTGCCAGCAGCCAGACAGGGAGCAATCAGCCCCAGCATTTT; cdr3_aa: CASSQTGSNQPQHF
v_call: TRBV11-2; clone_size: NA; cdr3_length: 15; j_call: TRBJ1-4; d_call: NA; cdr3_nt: TGTGCCAGCAGCCCCCAGTTCGCCGGGGGGGAAAAACTGTTTTTT; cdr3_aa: CASSPQFAGGEKLFF
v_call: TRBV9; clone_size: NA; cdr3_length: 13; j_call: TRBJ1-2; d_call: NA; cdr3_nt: TGTGCCAGCAGCGTAGTACCAGGGTCTGGCTACACCTTC; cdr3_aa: CASSVVPGSGYTF
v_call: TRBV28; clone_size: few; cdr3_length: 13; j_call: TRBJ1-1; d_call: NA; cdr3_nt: TGTGCCAGCAGTTTACCGGGAGTCACTGAAGCTTTCTTT; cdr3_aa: CASSLPGVTEAFF
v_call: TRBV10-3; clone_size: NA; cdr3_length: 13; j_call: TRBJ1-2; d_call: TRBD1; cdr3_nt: TGTGCCATCAGTGAGTCGGGACAGTTTCTCTACACCTTC; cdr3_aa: CAISESGQFLYTF
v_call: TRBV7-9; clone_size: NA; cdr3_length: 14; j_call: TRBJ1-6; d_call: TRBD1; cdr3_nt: TGTGCCAGCAGTGGGGACAGCTATAATTCACCCCTCCACTTT; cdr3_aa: CASSGDSYNSPLHF
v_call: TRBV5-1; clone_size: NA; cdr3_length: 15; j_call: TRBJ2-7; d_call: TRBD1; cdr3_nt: TGCGCCAGCAGCCCCGGCGGGACAGGGGGCCCCGAGCAGTACTTC; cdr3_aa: CASSPGGTGGPEQYF
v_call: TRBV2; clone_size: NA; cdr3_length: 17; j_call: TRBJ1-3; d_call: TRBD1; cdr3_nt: TGTGCCAGCAGTGAAGCGGGGACAGGGAGCTCCGGAAACACCATATATTTT; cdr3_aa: CASSEAGTGSSGNTIYF
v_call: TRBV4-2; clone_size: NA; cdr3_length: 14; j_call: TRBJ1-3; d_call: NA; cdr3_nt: TGTGCCAGCAGCCAAGCCGGGTCTGGAAACACCATATATTTT; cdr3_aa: CASSQAGSGNTIYF
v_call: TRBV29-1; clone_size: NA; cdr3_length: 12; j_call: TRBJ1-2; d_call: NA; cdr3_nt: TGCAGCGTAGAGGACAGAGACTATGGCTACACCTTC; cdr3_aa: CSVEDRDYGYTF
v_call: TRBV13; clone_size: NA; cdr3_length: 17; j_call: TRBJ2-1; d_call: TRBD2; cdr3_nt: TGTGCCAGCAGCCTAACAACTAGCGGGGGGGACCACAATGAGCAGTTCTTC; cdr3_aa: CASSLTTSGGDHNEQFF
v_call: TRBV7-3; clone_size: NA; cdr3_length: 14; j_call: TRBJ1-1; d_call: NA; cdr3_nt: TGTGCCAGCAGCCTAAGGGCAGGGAACACTGAAGCTTTCTTT; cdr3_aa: CASSLRAGNTEAFF
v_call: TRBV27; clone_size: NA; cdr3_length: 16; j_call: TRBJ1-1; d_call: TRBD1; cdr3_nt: TGTGCCAGCAGTCCCACCGGGACAGCCATGAACACTGAAGCTTTCTTT; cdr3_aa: CASSPTGTAMNTEAFF
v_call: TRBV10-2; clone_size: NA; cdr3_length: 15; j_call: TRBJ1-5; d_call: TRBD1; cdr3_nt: TGCGCCAGCAGACTAGACAGGGGGGGCAATCAGCCCCAGCATTTT; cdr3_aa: CASRLDRGGNQPQHF
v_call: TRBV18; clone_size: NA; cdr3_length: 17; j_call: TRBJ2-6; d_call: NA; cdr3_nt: TGTGCCAGCTCCTCGAGGACGGAGGTTTCTGGGGCCAACGTCCTGACTTTC; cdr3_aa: CASSSRTEVSGANVLTF
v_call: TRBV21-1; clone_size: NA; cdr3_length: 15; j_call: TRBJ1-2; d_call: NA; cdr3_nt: TGTGCCAGCAGCAAACTGGGCAGGGGCGGCTATGGCTACACCTTC; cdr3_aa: CASSKLGRGGYGYTF